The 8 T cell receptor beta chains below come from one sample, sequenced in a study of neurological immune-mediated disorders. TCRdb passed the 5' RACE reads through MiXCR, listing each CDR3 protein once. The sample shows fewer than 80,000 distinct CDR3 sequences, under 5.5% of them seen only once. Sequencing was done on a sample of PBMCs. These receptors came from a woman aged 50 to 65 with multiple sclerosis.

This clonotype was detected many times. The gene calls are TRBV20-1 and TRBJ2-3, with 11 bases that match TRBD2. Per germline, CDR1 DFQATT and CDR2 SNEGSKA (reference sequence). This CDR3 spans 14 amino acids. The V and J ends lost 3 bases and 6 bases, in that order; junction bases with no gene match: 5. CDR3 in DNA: TGCAGTGCTAGCCCCCTAGCGGGGGGTGATACGCAGTATTTT. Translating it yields CSASPLAGGDTQYF.

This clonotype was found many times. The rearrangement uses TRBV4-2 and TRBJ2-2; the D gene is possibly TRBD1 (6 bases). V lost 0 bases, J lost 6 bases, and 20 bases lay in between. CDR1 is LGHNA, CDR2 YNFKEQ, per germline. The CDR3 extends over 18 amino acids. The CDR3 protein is CASSQERSQGLLPGELFF. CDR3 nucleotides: TGTGCCAGCAGCCAAGAGAGGTCCCAGGGGTTATTACCCGGGGAGCTGTTTTTT.

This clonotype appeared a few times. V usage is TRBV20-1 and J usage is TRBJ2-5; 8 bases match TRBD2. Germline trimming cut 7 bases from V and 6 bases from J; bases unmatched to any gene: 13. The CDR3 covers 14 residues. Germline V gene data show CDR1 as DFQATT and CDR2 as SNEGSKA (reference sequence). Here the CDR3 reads CSVMTGTSRKTQYF. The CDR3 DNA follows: TGCAGTGTGATGACCGGGACTAGTCGCAAGACCCAGTACTTC.

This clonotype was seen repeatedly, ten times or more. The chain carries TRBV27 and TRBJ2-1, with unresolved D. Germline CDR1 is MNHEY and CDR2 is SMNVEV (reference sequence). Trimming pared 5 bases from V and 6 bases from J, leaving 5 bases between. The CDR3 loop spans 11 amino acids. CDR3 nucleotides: TGTGCCAGCAGTGGGTCCAATGAGCAGTTCTTC. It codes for CASSGSNEQFF.

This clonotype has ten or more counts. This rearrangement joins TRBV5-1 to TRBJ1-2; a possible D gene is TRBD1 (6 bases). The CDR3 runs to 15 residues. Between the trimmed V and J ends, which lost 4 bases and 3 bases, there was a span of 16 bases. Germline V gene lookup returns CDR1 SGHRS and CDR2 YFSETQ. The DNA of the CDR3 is TGCGCCAGCAGCCTGGGACATTCGGGGGACTATGGCTACACCTTC. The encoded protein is CASSLGHSGDYGYTF.

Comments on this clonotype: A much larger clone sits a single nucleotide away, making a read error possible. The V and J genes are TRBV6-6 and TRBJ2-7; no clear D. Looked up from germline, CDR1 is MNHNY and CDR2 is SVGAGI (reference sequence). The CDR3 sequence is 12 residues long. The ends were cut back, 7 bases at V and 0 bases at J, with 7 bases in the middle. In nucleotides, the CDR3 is TGTGCCAGCACGTGCGACTCCTACGAGCAGTACTTC. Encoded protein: CASTCDSYEQYF.

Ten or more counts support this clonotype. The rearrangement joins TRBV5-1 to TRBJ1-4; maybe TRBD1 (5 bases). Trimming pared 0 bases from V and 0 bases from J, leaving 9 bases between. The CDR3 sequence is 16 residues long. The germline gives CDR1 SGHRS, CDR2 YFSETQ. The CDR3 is CASSLGTRATNEKLFF. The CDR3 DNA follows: TGCGCCAGCAGCTTGGGAACCAGGGCAACTAATGAAAAACTGTTTTTT.

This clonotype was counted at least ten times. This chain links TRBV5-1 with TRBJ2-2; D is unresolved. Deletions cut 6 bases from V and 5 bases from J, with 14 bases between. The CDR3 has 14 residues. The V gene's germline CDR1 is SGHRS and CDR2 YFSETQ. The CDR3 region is CASIEGSKTGELFF. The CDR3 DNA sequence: TGCGCCAGCATCGAAGGCTCTAAAACCGGGGAGCTGTTTTTT. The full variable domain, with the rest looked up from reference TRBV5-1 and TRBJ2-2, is KAGVTQTPRYLIKTRGQQVTLSCSPISGHRSVSWYQQTPGQGLQFLFEYFSETQRNKGNFPGRFSGRQFSNSRSEMNVSTLELGDSALYLCASIEGSKTGELFFGEGSRLTVL.